This entry is about one T cell receptor (beta chain). In the original workflow: Amplification with reference gene primers provided the estimates of nucleated cell counts. The method was immunoSEQ multiplex PCR; TCRdb's version includes in-frame clones alone and lacks a portion of them. Clone size and V and J calls were adopted from that table, with D and trimming inferred from the DNA. The table lists roughly 290,000 clones, around 85% of them singletons. The sample belongs to a study of blood T cell repertoires in COVID-19. As for the study in general: Samples of COVID-19 (acute and convalescent) were obtained from the United States, Italy and Spain. Sources were T cells, B-cell-depleted T cells, or PBMCs; the material itself was cDNA or gDNA.

Trimming pared 6 bases from V and 6 bases from J, leaving 17 bases between. The CDR3 has 14 amino acids. Germline V CDR1 and CDR2: LGHDT, YNNKEL (reference sequence). Participants were placed into cohorts based on the clinical history they reported. Sequenced: PBMCs or T cells enriched from blood (not recorded which). This clonotype was sampled from a woman in her 40s who had recovered from COVID-19. This chain connects TRBV3-1 (or the pseudogene TRBV3-2) to TRBJ1-1, with a weak D call TRBD1 (6 bases). The CDR3, as DNA: TGTGCCAGCAGAAGGGGCGGCGAGGGGGCTGAAGCTTTCTTT. Translated, it gives CASRRGGEGAEAFF.